This record covers a single T cell receptor (beta chain). This specimen comes from a study of blood T cell repertoires in COVID-19. Overall study context: The United States, Italy and Spain provided the acute and convalescent COVID-19 samples.

Residents of over 20 US areas, aged about 18 to 95 years, made up the participants. Sequenced by immunoSEQ multiplex PCR; TCRdb stores in-frame clones only, minus some. The sample holds about 400,000 clones, more than 75% seen once. The germline CDR1 and CDR2 sequences are MDHEN and SYDVKM. The CDR3 has 19 residues. After removal of 6 bases from V and 7 bases from J, the junction contained 21 bases not matched to a gene. This chain links TRBV28 with TRBJ1-3; 10 bases are shared with TRBD1. The specimen was PBMCs or T cells enriched from blood (not recorded which). The clonotype originates from a woman in her thirties who had recovered from COVID-19. The chain's CDR3 is CASSQPGQGTVIRINTIYF. The DNA for the CDR3 is TGTGCCAGCAGCCAACCGGGACAGGGGACAGTAATCAGGATTAACACCATATATTTT.